These 8 T cell receptor beta chains share one sample of origin, sequenced in a study of blood T cell repertoires in COVID-19. The assay was immunoSEQ multiplex PCR, and TCRdb's table has in-frame clones only and misses some. Of approximately 50,000 clones in the sample, roughly four fifths were seen once. Sequenced: peripheral blood. These receptors came from a woman of 80 years or more with COVID-19, enrolled during active disease.

V usage is TRBV27 and J usage is TRBJ2-2, with D uncertain. Trimming took off 7 bases at V and 4 bases at J, with 13 bases between the two ends. Per the germline V gene, CDR1 is MNHEY and CDR2 is SMNVEV (reference sequence). The CDR3 is made up of 14 amino acids. The chain's CDR3 is CASTRSPLTGELFF. The CDR3, as DNA: TGTGCCAGCACTAGATCGCCCCTCACCGGGGAGCTGTTTTTT.

This chain links TRBV9 with TRBJ2-3; D uncertain. The germline CDR1 and CDR2 sequences are SGDLS and YYNGEE. V shed 3 bases and J shed 1 base, with 9 bases lying between them. The CDR3 consists of 14 residues. CDR3 in amino acids: CASSAVLGTDTQYF. DNA of the CDR3: TGTGCCAGCAGCGCGGTACTGGGCACAGATACGCAGTATTTT. Combining the CDR3 with reference TRBV9 and TRBJ2-3 gives the whole variable domain DSGVTQTPKHLITATGQRVTLRCSPRSGDLSVYWYQQSLDQGLQFLIQYYNGEERAKGNILERFSAQQFPDLHSELNLSSLELGDSALYFCASSAVLGTDTQYFGPGTRLTVL.

The chain's CDR3 is CASSLPLAGKNTGELFF. The CDR3, as DNA: TGTGCCAGCAGCCTGCCTTTAGCGGGCAAGAACACCGGGGAGCTGTTTTTT. The V and J genes are TRBV7-2 and TRBJ2-2; the match to TRBD2 covers 7 bases. The CDR3 has 17 residues. V lost 5 bases to trimming and J lost 1 base; unmatched junction nucleotides: 10. The germline CDR1 and CDR2 sequences are SGHTA and FQGNSA.

This clone was found once. The J gene is TRBJ2-1, the V gene TRBV4-1, with TRBD2 identical over 8 bases. The V gene end was trimmed by 3 bases and the J gene end by 3 bases; junction bases not matched to a gene: 7. The CDR3 extends over 16 amino acids. Germline-derived CDR1 and CDR2 are MGHRA and YSYEKL. The CDR3, as DNA: TGCGCCAGCAGCCACCATACTAGCGGCCGCTACAATGAGCAGTTCTTC. It encodes CASSHHTSGRYNEQFF.

This clone was found once. J is TRBJ1-1 and V is TRBV4-2, with 7 bases that match TRBD1. CDR3 length: 19 amino acids. Trimming took 1 base from V and 1 from J; bases not matched to a gene: 15. Germline V gene lookup returns CDR1 LGHNA and CDR2 YNFKEQ. The CDR3 reads CASSQVGSGTAGRNTEAFF. DNA for the CDR3: TGTGCCAGCAGCCAAGTGGGTAGTGGGACAGCGGGTAGGAACACTGAAGCTTTCTTT.

This chain links TRBV27 with TRBJ2-3; 7 bases match TRBD2. With V trimmed by 9 bases and J by 4 bases, 13 bases remained unmatched. This CDR3 has 15 residues. Looked up from germline, CDR1 is MNHEY and CDR2 is SMNVEV (reference sequence). The CDR3 loop reads CASWKNRAGADTQYF. The DNA for the CDR3 is TGTGCCAGTTGGAAAAATCGGGCGGGAGCAGATACGCAGTATTTT.

The chain recombines TRBV18 with TRBJ2-2; a possible D gene is TRBD2 (5 bases). With 6 bases removed from V and 5 bases from J, the gap between germline ends came to 10 bases. The CDR3 is made up of 13 amino acids. CDR1 and CDR2 (germline): KGHSH, LQKENI. CDR3 DNA: TGTGCCAGCTCCCTCTCGGGGACCGGGGAGCTGTTTTTT. Protein product: CASSLSGTGELFF.

The CDR3 sequence is CASTRAGRNEKLFF. The CDR3 region has the DNA TGTGCCAGCACCCGGGCGGGAAGGAATGAAAAACTGTTTTTT. This chain joins TRBV27 and TRBJ1-4; unclear D gene. The germline V gene encodes CDR1 MNHEY and CDR2 SMNVEV (reference sequence). The CDR3 is 14 residues long. Trimming cost V 7 bases and J 5 bases, with 14 bases left between them.